Listed below are T cell receptor beta chains from one sample, sequenced in a study of cytomegalovirus exposure and HLA in healthy donors. This table comes from immunoSEQ multiplex PCR, and its TCRdb copy is limited to in-frame clones, with some not included. The repertoire holds about 270,000 clones, around 65% seen once, with 2% to 2.5% in the top ten. The material sequenced was PBMCs. These receptors all stem from a female donor in good health and CMV-seronegative. The CDR3 runs from the conserved cysteine through the conserved F or W. The D gene is left open where the match is weak. The size entry is marked missing in some rows and otherwise reads once, few, many or a size class.

CDR3	DNA	size	V	D	length	J
CSVEVSGRPTGELFF	TGCAGCGTTGAAGTTAGCGGGAGACCTACCGGGGAGCTGTTTTTT	NA	TRBV29-1	TRBD2	15	TRBJ2-2
CASSLGLAGYYNEQFF	TGCGCCAGCAGCTTGGGTCTAGCGGGATATTACAATGAGCAGTTCTTC	NA	TRBV5-1	TRBD2	16	TRBJ2-1
CASSMRLGADEQYF	TGTGCCAGTAGTATGCGGCTGGGGGCTGACGAGCAGTACTTC	few	TRBV19	NA	14	TRBJ2-7
CAWSLTGGWETQYF	TGTGCCTGGAGTTTGACAGGGGGCTGGGAGACCCAGTACTTC	NA	TRBV30	TRBD1	14	TRBJ2-5
CASSGPGSYEQYF	TGTGCCAGCAGCGGCCCCGGGTCCTACGAGCAGTACTTC	NA	TRBV9	NA	13	TRBJ2-7
CASADHETGTYNEQFF	TGTGCCAGCGCTGATCATGAGACAGGGACATACAATGAGCAGTTCTTC	NA	TRBV6-6	TRBD1	16	TRBJ2-1
CSVKMLGTGGKNTEAFF	TGCAGCGTAAAAATGCTTGGGACAGGGGGCAAGAACACTGAAGCTTTCTTT	NA	TRBV29-1	TRBD1	17	TRBJ1-1
CASSLMGDDGYTF	TGTGCCAGCAGTCTGATGGGAGACGATGGCTACACCTTC	NA	TRBV6-5	NA	13	TRBJ1-2
CASSWERGDEQYF	TGCGCCAGCAGCTGGGAGCGGGGGGACGAGCAGTACTTC	NA	TRBV5-1	TRBD2	13	TRBJ2-7
CASSQVAGGTNIQYF	TGCGCCAGCAGCCAAGTTGCAGGGGGCACAAACATCCAGTACTTC	NA	TRBV4-1	TRBD1	15	TRBJ2-4
CASSLSVDQDTQYF	TGTGCCAGCAGTTTATCTGTAGATCAAGATACGCAGTATTTT	few	TRBV27	NA	14	TRBJ2-3
CASSAGHQGRDEKLFF	TGTGCCAGCAGCGCGGGGCACCAGGGGCGGGATGAAAAACTGTTTTTT	NA	TRBV9	NA	16	TRBJ1-4
CASSSQGNGELFF	TGTGCCAGCAGCTCCCAGGGTAACGGGGAGCTGTTTTTT	NA	TRBV7-2	NA	13	TRBJ2-2
CASRVGGAVSGGELFF	TGTGCCAGTCGGGTGGGGGGGGCTGTTTCTGGCGGGGAGCTGTTTTTT	NA	TRBV25-1	NA	16	TRBJ2-2
CASSPRPGLGADTQYF	TGTGCCAGCAGCCCCCGCCCTGGGCTCGGGGCAGATACGCAGTATTTT	NA	TRBV9	NA	16	TRBJ2-3
CASSSGQGILGLFF	TGTGCCAGCAGCTCAGGACAGGGGATCCTTGGGCTGTTTTTT	NA	TRBV7-2	TRBD1	14	TRBJ2-2
CASSQELGRITDTQYF	TGTGCCAGCAGCCAAGAACTGGGGCGGATTACAGATACGCAGTATTTT	NA	TRBV14	NA	16	TRBJ2-3
CAIGRSGETQYF	TGTGCCATCGGACGGAGCGGCGAGACCCAGTACTTC	NA	TRBV10-3	NA	12	TRBJ2-5
CASSLSGGINIQYF	TGCGCCAGCAGCTTGTCTGGCGGAATAAACATTCAGTACTTC	NA	TRBV5-1	NA	14	TRBJ2-4
CASSAGQGINEQYF	TGTGCCAGCAGTGCGGGACAGGGGATCAACGAGCAGTACTTC	NA	TRBV27	TRBD1	14	TRBJ2-7
CASSLSGGKNTEAFF	TGTGCCAGCAGTTTAAGCGGGGGCAAGAACACTGAAGCTTTCTTT	NA	TRBV27	NA	15	TRBJ1-1
CASSLSGTRQYF	TGTGCCAGCAGCTTGAGCGGGACCCGGCAGTACTTC	NA	TRBV5-6	TRBD2	12	TRBJ2-7
CSVARPGQGNIQYF	TGCAGCGTTGCGAGACCGGGACAGGGAAACATTCAGTACTTC	NA	TRBV29-1	TRBD1	14	TRBJ2-4
CASSTYSWISGANVLTF	TGTGCTAGCAGCACATACAGTTGGATCTCTGGGGCCAACGTCCTGACTTTC	once	TRBV7-7	NA	17	TRBJ2-6
CASSVPGQGSTGELFF	TGTGCCAGCTCGGTTCCGGGACAGGGTAGCACCGGGGAGCTGTTTTTT	NA	TRBV2	TRBD1	16	TRBJ2-2
CASSQLSDTQYF	TGTGCCAGCAGCCAACTATCGGATACGCAGTATTTT	few	TRBV5-4	NA	12	TRBJ2-3
CASSQDRARTEAFF	TGTGCCAGCAGCCAAGACAGAGCACGCACTGAAGCTTTCTTT	NA	TRBV7-2	NA	14	TRBJ1-1
CASSMVGGNEQFF	TGTGCCAGTAGTATGGTAGGCGGGAATGAGCAGTTCTTC	NA	TRBV19	NA	13	TRBJ2-1
CASSSQGAVTDTQYF	TGCGCCAGCAGCTCCCAGGGGGCCGTCACAGATACGCAGTATTTT	few	TRBV5-1	TRBD1	15	TRBJ2-3
CASSKGAFEQYF	TGTGCCAGCAGTAAGGGGGCGTTCGAGCAGTACTTC	NA	TRBV6-5	TRBD1	12	TRBJ2-7
CASSIPGNYGYTF	TGTGCCAGTAGTATACCGGGTAACTATGGCTACACCTTC	NA	TRBV19	NA	13	TRBJ1-2
CAISESMIRYSNQPQHF	TGTGCCATCAGTGAGTCGATGATTCGGTATAGCAATCAGCCCCAGCATTTT	few	TRBV10-3	NA	17	TRBJ1-5
CASTLSGRVGELFF	TGTGCCAGCACCCTTAGCGGGAGGGTCGGGGAGCTGTTTTTT	NA	TRBV6-5	TRBD2	14	TRBJ2-2
CASSQNFGTGDAGELFF	TGCGCCAGCAGCCAAAATTTTGGGACAGGGGACGCCGGGGAGCTGTTTTTT	NA	TRBV4-1	TRBD1	17	TRBJ2-2
CASSPDTITDYGYTF	TGTGCCAGCAGCCCGGACACCATCACCGACTATGGCTACACCTTC	few	TRBV27	NA	15	TRBJ1-2
CASSLYETGNYGYTF	TGTGCCAGCAGCTTATACGAGACAGGGAACTATGGCTACACCTTC	NA	TRBV7-9	TRBD1	15	TRBJ1-2
CSAMDSYGYTF	TGCAGTGCTATGGACAGTTATGGCTACACCTTC	few	TRBV20-1	NA	11	TRBJ1-2
CASSVGPSALGEQFF	TGTGCCAGCAGCGTAGGGCCTAGCGCGTTGGGTGAGCAGTTCTTC	NA	TRBV9	NA	15	TRBJ2-1
CASSLSAGPGYEQYF	TGTGCCAGCAGTCTCTCCGCGGGGCCGGGCTACGAGCAGTACTTC	NA	TRBV27	NA	15	TRBJ2-7
CASSHGTSGTNEQFF	TGTGCCAGCAGTCACGGGACTAGCGGGACCAATGAGCAGTTCTTC	NA	TRBV27	TRBD2	15	TRBJ2-1
CASSGQGTDTQYF	TGTGCCAGCTCCGGACAGGGCACAGATACGCAGTATTTT	few	TRBV28	TRBD1	13	TRBJ2-3
CASSQPRGMWAEAFF	TGTGCCAGCAGTCAACCCCGGGGTATGTGGGCTGAAGCTTTCTTT	NA	TRBV28	NA	15	TRBJ1-1
CATRETGTGELFF	TGTGCCACGCGGGAGACGGGCACCGGGGAGCTGTTTTTT	once	TRBV28	TRBD2	13	TRBJ2-2
CASSEASGDTDTQYF	TGTGCCAGCAGTGAGGCTAGCGGCGACACAGATACGCAGTATTTT	few	TRBV6-4	TRBD2	15	TRBJ2-3
CASRSGTINTGELFF	TGTGCCAGCAGGTCCGGGACTATTAACACCGGGGAGCTGTTTTTT	NA	TRBV2	TRBD2	15	TRBJ2-2
CASSQGDSNQPQHF	TGCGCCAGCAGCCAGGGGGATAGCAATCAGCCCCAGCATTTT	few	TRBV5-1	TRBD1	14	TRBJ1-5
CASSPKAGDSETQYF	TGTGCCAGCAGCCCCAAAGCGGGAGACAGTGAGACCCAGTACTTC	NA	TRBV4-2	TRBD2	15	TRBJ2-5
CASSSGTGLNSPLHF	TGCGCCAGCAGCTCGGGGACAGGCCTAAATTCACCCCTCCACTTT	NA	TRBV5-1	TRBD1	15	TRBJ1-6
CASSWFDSKAYEQYF	TGTGCCAGCAGTTGGTTTGACTCAAAGGCCTACGAGCAGTACTTC	few	TRBV6-5	NA	15	TRBJ2-7
CASSRPGLFEETQYF	TGTGCCAGCAGCCGGCCGGGACTCTTTGAAGAGACCCAGTACTTC	NA	TRBV5-6	NA	15	TRBJ2-5
CASSNRASGSPGHTDTQYF	TGTGCCAGCAGCAACCGAGCTAGCGGGAGCCCGGGTCACACAGATACGCAGTATTTT	NA	TRBV11-3	TRBD2	19	TRBJ2-3
CASSGTPTTYEQYF	TGTGCCAGCAGTGGAACACCAACTACCTACGAGCAGTACTTC	NA	TRBV25-1	NA	14	TRBJ2-7
CASSLTPPAGGARQYF	TGTGCCAGCAGTTTAACCCCACCAGCGGGAGGAGCGAGGCAGTACTTC	once	TRBV27	TRBD2	16	TRBJ2-7
CASSLYGGPDTQYF	TGTGCCAGCAGCTTATATGGGGGCCCAGATACGCAGTATTTT	few	TRBV7-3	NA	14	TRBJ2-3
CASSREPGQGAYEQYF	TGTGCCAGCAGCAGAGAACCGGGACAGGGGGCGTACGAGCAGTACTTC	once	TRBV7-8	TRBD1	16	TRBJ2-7